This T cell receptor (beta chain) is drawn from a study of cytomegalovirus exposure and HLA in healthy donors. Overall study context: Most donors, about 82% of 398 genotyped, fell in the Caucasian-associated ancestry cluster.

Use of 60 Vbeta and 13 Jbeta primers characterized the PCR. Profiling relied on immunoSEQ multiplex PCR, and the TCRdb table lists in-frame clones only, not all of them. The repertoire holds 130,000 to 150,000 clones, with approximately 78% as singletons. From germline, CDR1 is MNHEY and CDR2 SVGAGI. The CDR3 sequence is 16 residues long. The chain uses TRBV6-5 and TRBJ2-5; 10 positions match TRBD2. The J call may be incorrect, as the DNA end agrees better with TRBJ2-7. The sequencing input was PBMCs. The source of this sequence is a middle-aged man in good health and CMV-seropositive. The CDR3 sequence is CASSLAGGTQRYEQYF. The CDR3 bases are TGTGCCAGCAGTTTAGCGGGAGGTACCCAAAGGTACGAGCAGTACTTC.